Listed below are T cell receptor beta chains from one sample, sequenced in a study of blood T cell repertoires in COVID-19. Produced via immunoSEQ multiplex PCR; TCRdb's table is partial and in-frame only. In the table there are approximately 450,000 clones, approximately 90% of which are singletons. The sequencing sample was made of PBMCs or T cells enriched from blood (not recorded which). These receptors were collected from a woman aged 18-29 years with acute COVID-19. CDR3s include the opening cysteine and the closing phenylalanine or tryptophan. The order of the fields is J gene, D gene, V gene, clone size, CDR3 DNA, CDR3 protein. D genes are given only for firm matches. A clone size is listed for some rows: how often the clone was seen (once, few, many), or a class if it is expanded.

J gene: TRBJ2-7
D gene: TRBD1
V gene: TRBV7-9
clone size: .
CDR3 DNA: TGTGCCAGCAGCTTAGGAGGGACAGGGGTCTCCGACGAGCAGTACTTC
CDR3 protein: CASSLGGTGVSDEQYF

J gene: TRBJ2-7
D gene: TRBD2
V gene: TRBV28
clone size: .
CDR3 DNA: TGTGCCAGCAGTTTTGGGACTAGCGGAGAGAGCTACGAGCAGTACTTC
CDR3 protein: CASSFGTSGESYEQYF

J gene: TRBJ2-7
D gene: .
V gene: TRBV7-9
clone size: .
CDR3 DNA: TGTGCCAGCAGCCTGAACCGACGGGGAGGCCTGAGGACCGAGCAGTACTTC
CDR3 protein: CASSLNRRGGLRTEQYF

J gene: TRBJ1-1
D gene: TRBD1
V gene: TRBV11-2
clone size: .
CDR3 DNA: TGTGCCAGCAGCTTGATGGACAGGGCATATGGGATGAACACTGAAGCTTTCTTT
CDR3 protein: CASSLMDRAYGMNTEAFF

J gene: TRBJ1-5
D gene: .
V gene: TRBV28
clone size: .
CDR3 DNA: TGTGCCATAAACGGGGGGACACCAAATCAGCCCCAGCATTTT
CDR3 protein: CAINGGTPNQPQHF

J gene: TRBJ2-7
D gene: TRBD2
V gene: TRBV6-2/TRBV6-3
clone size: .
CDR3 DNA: TGTGCCAGCAGTCCACGGCGGACTAGCGGGAGGGCCGAGCAGTACTTC
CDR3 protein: CASSPRRTSGRAEQYF

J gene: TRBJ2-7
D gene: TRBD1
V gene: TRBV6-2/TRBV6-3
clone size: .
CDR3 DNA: TGTGCCAGCAGTTTGGGACAGTCCTACGAGCAGTACTTC
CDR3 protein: CASSLGQSYEQYF

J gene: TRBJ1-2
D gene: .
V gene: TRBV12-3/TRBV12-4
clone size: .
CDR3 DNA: TGTGCCAGCAGTGGACAGTCAAGGGGTGGCTACACCTTC
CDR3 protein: CASSGQSRGGYTF

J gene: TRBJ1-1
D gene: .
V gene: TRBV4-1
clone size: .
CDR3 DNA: TGCGCCAGCAGCCAAGAGGGATGGCAGGGGAACACTGAAGCTTTCTTT
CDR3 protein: CASSQEGWQGNTEAFF

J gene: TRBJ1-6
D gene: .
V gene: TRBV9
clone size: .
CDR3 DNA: TGTGCCAGCAGCGTAGGAACGAGCTCCTATAATTCACCCCTCCACTTT
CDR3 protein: CASSVGTSSYNSPLHF

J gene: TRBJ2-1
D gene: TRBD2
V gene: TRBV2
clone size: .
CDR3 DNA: TGTGCCAGCAGAGAGGGACTAGCGGGAGTATTCCGGTACAATGAGCAGTTCTTC
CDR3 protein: CASREGLAGVFRYNEQFF

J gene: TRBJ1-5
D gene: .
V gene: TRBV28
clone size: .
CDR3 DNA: TGTGCCAGCAGTTCACAACAGGGCGCATATCAGCCCCAGCATTTT
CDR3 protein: CASSSQQGAYQPQHF

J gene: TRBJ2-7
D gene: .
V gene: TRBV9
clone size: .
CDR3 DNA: TGTGCCAGCGGCGACAGCTACGAGCAGTACTTC
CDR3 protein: CASGDSYEQYF

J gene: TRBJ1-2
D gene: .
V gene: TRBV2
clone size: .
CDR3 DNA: TGTGCCAGCAGTGTTGACAGGAACTATGGCTACACCTTC
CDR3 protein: CASSVDRNYGYTF

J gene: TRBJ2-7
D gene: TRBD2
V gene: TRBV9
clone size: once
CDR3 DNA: TGTGCCAGCAGCGTAGGGTGGGAGGGATACGAGCAGTACTTC
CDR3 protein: CASSVGWEGYEQYF

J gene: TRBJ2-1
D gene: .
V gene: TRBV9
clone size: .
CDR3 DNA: TGTGCCAGCAGCGTAGACCCCCGCGGGAACAGGCACAATGAGCAGTTCTTC
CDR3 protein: CASSVDPRGNRHNEQFF

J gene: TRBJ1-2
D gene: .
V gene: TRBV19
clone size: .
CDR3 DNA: TGTGCCAGTAGTATTTTGGGAGAACCAAACTATGGCTACACCTTC
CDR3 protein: CASSILGEPNYGYTF

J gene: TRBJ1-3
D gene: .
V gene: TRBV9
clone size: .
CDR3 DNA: TGTGCCAGCAGCGCTGGGCTGACTGGAAACACCATATATTTT
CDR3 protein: CASSAGLTGNTIYF

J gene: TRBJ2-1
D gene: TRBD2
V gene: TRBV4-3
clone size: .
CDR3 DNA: TGCGCCAGCAGCCAAGATCGGCCTAGCGGGTTTCGGCAGTTCTTC
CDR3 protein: CASSQDRPSGFRQFF

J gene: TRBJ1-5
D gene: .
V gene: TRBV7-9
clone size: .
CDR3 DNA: TGTGCCAGCAGCTTAGCGCTCAGACTCTATAGCAATCAGCCCCAGCATTTT
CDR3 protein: CASSLALRLYSNQPQHF

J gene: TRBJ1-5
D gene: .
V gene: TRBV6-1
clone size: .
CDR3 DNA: TGTGCCAGCAGTGAAGTTGGGACACGGAACAATCAGCCCCAGCATTTT
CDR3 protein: CASSEVGTRNNQPQHF

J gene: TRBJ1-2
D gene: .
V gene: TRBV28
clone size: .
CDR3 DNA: TGTGCCAGCAGTTTCAGGGGACCCAACTATGGCTACACCTTC
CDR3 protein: CASSFRGPNYGYTF

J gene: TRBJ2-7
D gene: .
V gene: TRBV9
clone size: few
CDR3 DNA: TGTGCCAGCAGCGTAGATGGGCGTTACAGCTCCTACGAGCAGTACTTC
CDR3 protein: CASSVDGRYSSYEQYF

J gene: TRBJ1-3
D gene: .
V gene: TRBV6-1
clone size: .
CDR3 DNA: TGTGCCAGCAGTGAAAAGGGAGCGGGAAACACCATATATTTT
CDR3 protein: CASSEKGAGNTIYF

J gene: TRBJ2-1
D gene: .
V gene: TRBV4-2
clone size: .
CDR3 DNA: TGTGCCAGCAGCCAAGTGTCTGGCGGGGATGGCAATGAGCAGTTCTTC
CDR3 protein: CASSQVSGGDGNEQFF

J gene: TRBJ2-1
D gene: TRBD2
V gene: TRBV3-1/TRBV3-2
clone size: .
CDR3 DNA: TGTGCCAGCAGCTCGACTAGCGGGGGTGGCAATGAGCAGTTCTTC
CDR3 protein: CASSSTSGGGNEQFF

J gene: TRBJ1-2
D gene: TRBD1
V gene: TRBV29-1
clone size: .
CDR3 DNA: TGCAGCGTTGTCCTCACAGGGGGCGGCTACACCTTC
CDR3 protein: CSVVLTGGGYTF

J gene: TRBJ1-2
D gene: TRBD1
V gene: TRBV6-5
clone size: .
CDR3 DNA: TGTGCCAGCAGCACGACAGGGAACTATGGCTACACCTTC
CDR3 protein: CASSTTGNYGYTF

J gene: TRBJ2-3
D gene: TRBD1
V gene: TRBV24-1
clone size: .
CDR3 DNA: TGTGCCACCTCCCCCCGCACAGGGGTAGTAGATACGCAGTATTTT
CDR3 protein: CATSPRTGVVDTQYF

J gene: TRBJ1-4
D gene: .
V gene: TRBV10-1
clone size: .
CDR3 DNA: TGCGCCAGCAGTGAGGGCAGGGTGGCTGAAAAACTGTTTTTT
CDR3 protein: CASSEGRVAEKLFF

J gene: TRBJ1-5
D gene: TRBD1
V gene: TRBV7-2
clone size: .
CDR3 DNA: TGTGCCAGCAGCATAGGACAGGGCGGTCAGCCCCAGCATTTT
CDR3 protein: CASSIGQGGQPQHF

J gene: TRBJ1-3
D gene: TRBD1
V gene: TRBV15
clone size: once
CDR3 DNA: TGTGCCACCAGCGGGGACAGGTACGGAAACACCATATATTTT
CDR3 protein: CATSGDRYGNTIYF

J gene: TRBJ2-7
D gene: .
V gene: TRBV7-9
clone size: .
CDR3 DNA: TGTGCCAGCAGCCTCGTGGCGGGGAGCAACGAGCAGTACTTC
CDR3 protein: CASSLVAGSNEQYF

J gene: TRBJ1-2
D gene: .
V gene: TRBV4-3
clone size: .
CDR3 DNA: TGCGCCAGCAGCCAACCTCTTGACTTGGGCTATGGCTACACCTTC
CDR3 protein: CASSQPLDLGYGYTF

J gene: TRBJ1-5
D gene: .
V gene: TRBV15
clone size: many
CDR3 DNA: TGTGCCACCAGCAGAAAATCAGGGTTGGGTCAGCCCCAGCATTTT
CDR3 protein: CATSRKSGLGQPQHF

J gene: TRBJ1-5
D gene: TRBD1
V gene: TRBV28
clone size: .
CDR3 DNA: TGTGCCAGCAGTACATGGGACAGGGAGCATTTT
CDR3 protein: CASSTWDREHF

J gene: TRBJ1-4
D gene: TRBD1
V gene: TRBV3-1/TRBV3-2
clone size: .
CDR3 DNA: TGTGCCAGCAGCCAAGCGGGGCGACAGGGGCGAGAAAAACTGTTTTTT
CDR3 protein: CASSQAGRQGREKLFF

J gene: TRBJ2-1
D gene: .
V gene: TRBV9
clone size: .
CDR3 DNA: TGTGCCAGCAGCGCACCCGGTAGCGTACACAATGAGCAGTTCTTC
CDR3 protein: CASSAPGSVHNEQFF

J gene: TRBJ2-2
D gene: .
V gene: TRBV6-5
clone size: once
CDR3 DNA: TGTGCCAGCAGTTACCTGGGCCGCATTAACACCGGGGAGCTGTTTTTT
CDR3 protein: CASSYLGRINTGELFF

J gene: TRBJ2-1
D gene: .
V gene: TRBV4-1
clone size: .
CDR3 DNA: TGCGCCAGCAGCCAAGTTAGCACTAGCAATTCGTATGAGCAGTTCTTC
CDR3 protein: CASSQVSTSNSYEQFF

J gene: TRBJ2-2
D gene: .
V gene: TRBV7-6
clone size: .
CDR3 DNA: TGTGCCAGCAGCCGCACGGCCGGGGTCACCGGGGAGCTGTTTTTT
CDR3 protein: CASSRTAGVTGELFF

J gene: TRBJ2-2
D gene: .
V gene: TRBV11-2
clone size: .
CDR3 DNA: TGTGCCAGCAGCTTTTCGGGGTACACCGGGGAGCTGTTTTTT
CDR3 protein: CASSFSGYTGELFF

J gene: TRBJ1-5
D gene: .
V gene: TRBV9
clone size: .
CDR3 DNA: TGTGCCAGCAGCCCTAACGGGGGTCAGCCCCAGCATTTT
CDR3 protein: CASSPNGGQPQHF

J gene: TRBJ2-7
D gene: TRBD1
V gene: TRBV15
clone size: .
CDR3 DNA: TGTGCCACCAGCAGCTACGGGACAGGGGGGTACGAGCAGTACTTC
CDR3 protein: CATSSYGTGGYEQYF

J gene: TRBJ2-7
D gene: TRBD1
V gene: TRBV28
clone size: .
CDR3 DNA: TGTGCCAGCAGTTTGGGACAGGGGAGCAGCTCCTACGAGCAGTACTTC
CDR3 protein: CASSLGQGSSSYEQYF

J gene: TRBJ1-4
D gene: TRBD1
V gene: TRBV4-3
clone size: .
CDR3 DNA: TGCGCCAGCAGCCGAGTTCTGGGGGCAGGGGGTGGTGAAAAACTGTTTTTT
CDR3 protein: CASSRVLGAGGGEKLFF

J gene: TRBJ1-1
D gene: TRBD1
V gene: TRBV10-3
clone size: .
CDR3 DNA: TGTGCCATCAGTGTGGGACAGGCGAACACTGAAGCTTTCTTT
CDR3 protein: CAISVGQANTEAFF

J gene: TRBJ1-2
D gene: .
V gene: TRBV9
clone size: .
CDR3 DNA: TGTGCCAGCAGCGGGCGCCCGGACATCCAACCGGCCTATGGCTACACCTTC
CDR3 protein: CASSGRPDIQPAYGYTF

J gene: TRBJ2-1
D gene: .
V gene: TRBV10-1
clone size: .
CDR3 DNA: TGCGCCAGCAGGGCAGATTTCTCCGGGATCAATGAGCAGTTCTTC
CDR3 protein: CASRADFSGINEQFF

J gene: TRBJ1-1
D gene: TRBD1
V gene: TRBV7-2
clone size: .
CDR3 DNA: TGTGCCAGCAGGGCAGCAGGGGGCGCGTCGACTGAAGCTTTCTTT
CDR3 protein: CASRAAGGASTEAFF